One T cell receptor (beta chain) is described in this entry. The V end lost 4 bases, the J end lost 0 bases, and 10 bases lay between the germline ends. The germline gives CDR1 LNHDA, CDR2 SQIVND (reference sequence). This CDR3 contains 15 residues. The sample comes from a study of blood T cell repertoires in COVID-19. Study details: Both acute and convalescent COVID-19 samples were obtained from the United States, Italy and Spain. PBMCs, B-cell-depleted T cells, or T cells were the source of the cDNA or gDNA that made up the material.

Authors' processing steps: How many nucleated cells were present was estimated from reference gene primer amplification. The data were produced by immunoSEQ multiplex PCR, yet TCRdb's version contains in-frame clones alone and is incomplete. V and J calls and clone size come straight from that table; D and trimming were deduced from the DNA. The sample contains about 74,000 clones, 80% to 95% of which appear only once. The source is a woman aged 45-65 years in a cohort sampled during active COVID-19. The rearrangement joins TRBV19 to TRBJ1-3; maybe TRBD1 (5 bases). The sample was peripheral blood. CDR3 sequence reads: CASSTGLRSGNTIYF. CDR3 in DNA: TGTGCCAGTAGTACGGGACTGCGCTCTGGAAACACCATATATTTT.